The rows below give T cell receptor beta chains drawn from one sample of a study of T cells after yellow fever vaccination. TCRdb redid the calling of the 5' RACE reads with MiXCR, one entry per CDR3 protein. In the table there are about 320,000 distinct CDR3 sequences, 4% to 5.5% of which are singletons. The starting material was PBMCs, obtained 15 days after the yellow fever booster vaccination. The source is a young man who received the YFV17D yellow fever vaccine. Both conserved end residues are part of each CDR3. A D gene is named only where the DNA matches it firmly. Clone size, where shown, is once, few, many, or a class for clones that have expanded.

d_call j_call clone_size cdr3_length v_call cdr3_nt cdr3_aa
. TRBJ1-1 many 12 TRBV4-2 TGTGCCAGTCTGGGAGGGAACACTGAAGCTTTCTTT CASLGGNTEAFF
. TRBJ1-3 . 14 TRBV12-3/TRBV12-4 TGTGCCAGCAGTTTGGCTGGACAGCAAAACACCATATATTTT CASSLAGQQNTIYF
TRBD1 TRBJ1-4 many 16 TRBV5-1 TGCGCCAGCAGCCTACAAGGAACAGGGGGTAATGAAAAACTGTTTTTT CASSLQGTGGNEKLFF
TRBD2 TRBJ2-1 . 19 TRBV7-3 TGTGCCAGCAGCTTAAGTCTAGCGGGGGGCCTCAGCTCCTACAATGAGCAGTTCTTC CASSLSLAGGLSSYNEQFF
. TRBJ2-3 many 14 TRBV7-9 TGTGCCAGCAGCTTAATAGGGGCCACAGATACGCAGTATTTT CASSLIGATDTQYF
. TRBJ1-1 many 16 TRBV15 TGTGCCACCAGCAGAGATATGTTGACGCAGAACACTGAAGCTTTCTTT CATSRDMLTQNTEAFF
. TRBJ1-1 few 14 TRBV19 TGTGCCAGTAGCGGCAGACCCATGAACACTGAAGCTTTCTTT CASSGRPMNTEAFF
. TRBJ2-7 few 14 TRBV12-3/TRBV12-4 TGTGCCAGCAGTTTAGGGCACGGGCGGTACGAGCAGTACTTC CASSLGHGRYEQYF
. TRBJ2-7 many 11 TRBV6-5 TGTGCCAGCAGTTACAACTACGAGCAGTACTTC CASSYNYEQYF
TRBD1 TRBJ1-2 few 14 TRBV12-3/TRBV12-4 TGTGCCAGCACCGACGTAGGACAGGGATATGGCTACACCTTC CASTDVGQGYGYTF
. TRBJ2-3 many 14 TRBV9 TGTGCCAGCAGCGTGGGCCTAGGATCCGATACGCAGTATTTT CASSVGLGSDTQYF
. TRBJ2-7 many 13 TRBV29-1 TGCAGCGGGGCGCAGGGCAGGGGTGGCGAGCAGTACTTC CSGAQGRGGEQYF
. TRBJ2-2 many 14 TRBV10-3 TGTGCCATCAGTGATAGAGGAAAGGGGGGGGAGCTGTTTTTT CAISDRGKGGELFF
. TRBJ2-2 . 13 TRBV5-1 TGCGCCAGCAGGGGCCCCGAGGACGGGGAGCTGTTTTTT CASRGPEDGELFF
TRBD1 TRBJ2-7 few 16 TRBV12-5 TGTGCTAGTGGTTCCGGACAGGGGATATTGGGCTACGAGCAGTACTTC CASGSGQGILGYEQYF
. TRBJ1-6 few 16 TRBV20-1 TGCAGTGCTAGAAACCCGGGGGAGTCCTATAATTCACCCCTCCACTTT CSARNPGESYNSPLHF
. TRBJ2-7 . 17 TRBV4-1 TGCGCCAGCAGCCAAGACCCCGGGGGCGTTTATTGGTACGAGCAGTACTTC CASSQDPGGVYWYEQYF
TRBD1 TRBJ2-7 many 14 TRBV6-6 TGTGCCAGCACTACGGGACAGGGGGCGTACGAGCAGTACTTC CASTTGQGAYEQYF
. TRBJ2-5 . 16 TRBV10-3 TGTGCCATCAGTGACCCGGGACGGGAGATACAAGAGACCCAGTACTTC CAISDPGREIQETQYF
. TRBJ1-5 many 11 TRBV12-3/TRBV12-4 TGTGCCAGCAGTTTGGGACCGCCCCAGCATTTT CASSLGPPQHF
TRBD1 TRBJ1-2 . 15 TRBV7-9 TGTGCCAGCAGCTGGTTCCAGGGGGCCATGACCGGCTACACCTTC CASSWFQGAMTGYTF
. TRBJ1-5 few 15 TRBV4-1 TGCGCCAGCAGCCAGTTGATTTTGGCCGTACAGCCCCAGCATTTT CASSQLILAVQPQHF
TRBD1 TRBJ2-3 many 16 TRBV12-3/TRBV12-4 TGTGCCAGCAGTTTTCCCAAGGGGGCGCGAACAGATACGCAGTATTTT CASSFPKGARTDTQYF
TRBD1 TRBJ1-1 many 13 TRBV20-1 TGCAGTGCTGGGACAGACATGAACACTGAAGCTTTCTTT CSAGTDMNTEAFF
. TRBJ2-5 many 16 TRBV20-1 TGCAGTGCTAGTGGATTGGACGTAACCTTCCAAGAGACCCAGTACTTC CSASGLDVTFQETQYF
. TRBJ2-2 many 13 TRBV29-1 TGCAGCGTTGAAGCAGAGAACACCGGGGAGCTGTTTTTT CSVEAENTGELFF
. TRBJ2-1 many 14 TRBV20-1 TGCAGTGCTAGCGGCGGGGACACCAACAATGAGCAGTTCTTC CSASGGDTNNEQFF
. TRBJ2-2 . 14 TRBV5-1 TGCGCCAGCAGCTTGTTGACAGACACCGGGGAGCTGTTTTTT CASSLLTDTGELFF
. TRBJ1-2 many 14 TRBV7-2 TGTGCCAGCAGTTCGGGGACACGAAACTATGGCTACACCTTC CASSSGTRNYGYTF
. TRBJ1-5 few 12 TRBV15 TGTGCCACCGGAGGGGGCAATCAGCCCCAGCATTTT CATGGGNQPQHF
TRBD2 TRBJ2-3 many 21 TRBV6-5 TGTGCCAGCAGTTACTCGATAAATTCTTTGCCTAGCGGGGGGCTCACAGATACGCAGTATTTT CASSYSINSLPSGGLTDTQYF
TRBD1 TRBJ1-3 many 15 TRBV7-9 TGTGCCAGCAGGTCCTCAGGGGGCACTGGAAACACCATATATTTT CASRSSGGTGNTIYF
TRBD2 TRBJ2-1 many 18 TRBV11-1 TGTGCCAGCAGCTTAGGGCACACTAGCGGTGGGCTCTACAATGAGCAGTTCTTC CASSLGHTSGGLYNEQFF
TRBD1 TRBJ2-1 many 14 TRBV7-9 TGTGCCAGCAGCTTAGCGGGACAGGGGGCTGAGCAGTTCTTC CASSLAGQGAEQFF
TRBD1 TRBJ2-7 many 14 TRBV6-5 TGTGCCAGCAGTTGGACAGGGAGTACCTACGAGCAGTACTTC CASSWTGSTYEQYF
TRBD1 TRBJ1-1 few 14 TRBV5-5 TGTGCCAGCAGCTTTTGGACAGGGAACACTGAAGCTTTCTTT CASSFWTGNTEAFF
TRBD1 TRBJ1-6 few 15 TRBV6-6 TGTGCCAGCAGTAAAGGACAGGGAGATTATTCACCCCTCCACTTT CASSKGQGDYSPLHF
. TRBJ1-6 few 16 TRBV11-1 TGTGCCAGCAGCCAGCACTCAAGTACGGCCGATTCACCCCTCCACTTT CASSQHSSTADSPLHF
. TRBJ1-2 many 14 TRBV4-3 TGCGCCAGCAGCCAAGATAACGGGGGGAAGGGCTACACCTTC CASSQDNGGKGYTF
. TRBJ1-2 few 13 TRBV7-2 TGTGCCAGCAGCCCCAGGGCGGACTATGGCTACACCTTC CASSPRADYGYTF
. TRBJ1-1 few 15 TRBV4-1 TGCGCCAGCAGCCTTATGGGGGGGGTGAACACTGAAGCTTTCTTT CASSLMGGVNTEAFF
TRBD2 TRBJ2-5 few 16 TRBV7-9 TGTGCCAGCACCCAGGGAGAGGACGGGGGGTTGCCGTCCCAGTACTTC CASTQGEDGGLPSQYF
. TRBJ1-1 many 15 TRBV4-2 TGTGCCAGCAGCCAATCTGGACTTTTGAGCACTGAAGCTTTCTTT CASSQSGLLSTEAFF
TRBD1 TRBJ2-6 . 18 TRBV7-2 TGTGCCAGCAGCCGACGACCGAGGGGGCGCTCTGGGGCCAACGTCCTGACTTTC CASSRRPRGRSGANVLTF
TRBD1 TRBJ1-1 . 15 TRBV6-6 TGTGCCAGCAGTTACGGGGACAGGGGATATACTGAAGCTTTCTTT CASSYGDRGYTEAFF
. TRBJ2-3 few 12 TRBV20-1 TGCAGTGCTAGACCGGGCCCAGATACGCAGTATTTT CSARPGPDTQYF
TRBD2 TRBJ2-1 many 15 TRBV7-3 TGTGCCAGCAGCCGGACTAGCGGGGGGTACAATGAGCAGTTCTTC CASSRTSGGYNEQFF
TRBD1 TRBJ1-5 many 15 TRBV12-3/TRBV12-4 TGTGCCAGCAGTGGAGACAGGGGATGGGGCCAGCCCCAGCATTTT CASSGDRGWGQPQHF
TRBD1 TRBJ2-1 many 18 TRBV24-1 TGTGCCACCAGCCCCAATCGGCAAGACAGGGATTCATACAATGAGCAGTTCTTC CATSPNRQDRDSYNEQFF
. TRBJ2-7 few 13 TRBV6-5 TGTGCCAGCAGCCCAACTGGGGGCAGCGAGCAGTACTTC CASSPTGGSEQYF
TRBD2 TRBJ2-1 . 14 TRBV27 TGTGCCAGCAGACTAGCGGGGGAGCCCAATGAGCAGTTCTTC CASRLAGEPNEQFF
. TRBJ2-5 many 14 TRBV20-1 TGCAGTGCTAGAGATCGAAGGGGAACGGGGACCCAGTACTTC CSARDRRGTGTQYF
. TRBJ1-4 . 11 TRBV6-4 TGTGCCAGCAGTGACTCGTTAAGTCTGTTTTTT CASSDSLSLFF
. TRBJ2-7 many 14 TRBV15 TGTGCCACCAGCAGGCTGCCGGGACCTGAGGAGCAGTACTTC CATSRLPGPEEQYF
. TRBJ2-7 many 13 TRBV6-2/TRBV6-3 TGTGCCAGCAGTTACAGGCAGGGCTACGAGCAGTACTTC CASSYRQGYEQYF
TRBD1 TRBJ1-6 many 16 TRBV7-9 TGTGCCAGCAGCTTAGCCGGGACAGGGGGTAATTCACCCCTCCACTTT CASSLAGTGGNSPLHF
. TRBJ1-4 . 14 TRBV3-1 TGTGCCAGCAGACCGACAGTAGTCGCTGAAAAACTGTTTTTT CASRPTVVAEKLFF
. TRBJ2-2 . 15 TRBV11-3 TGTGCCAGCAGCTTAGGGGGAACGAACACCGGGGAGCTGTTTTTT CASSLGGTNTGELFF
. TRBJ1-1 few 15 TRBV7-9 TGTGCCAGCAGCTTTCAGAAGACCGTGAACACTGAAGCTTTCTTT CASSFQKTVNTEAFF